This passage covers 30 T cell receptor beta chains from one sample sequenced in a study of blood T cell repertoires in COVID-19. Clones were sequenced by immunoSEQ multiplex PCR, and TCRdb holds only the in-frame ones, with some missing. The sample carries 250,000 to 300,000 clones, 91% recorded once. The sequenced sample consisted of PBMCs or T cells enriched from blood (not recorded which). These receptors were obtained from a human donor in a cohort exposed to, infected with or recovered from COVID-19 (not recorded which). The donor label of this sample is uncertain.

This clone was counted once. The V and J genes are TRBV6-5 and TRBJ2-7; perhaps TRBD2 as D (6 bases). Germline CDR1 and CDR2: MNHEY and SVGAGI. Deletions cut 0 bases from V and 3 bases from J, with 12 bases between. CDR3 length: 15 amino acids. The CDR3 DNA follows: TGTGCCAGCAGTTACTCCAGGCGGGGAAACTACGAGCAGTACTTC. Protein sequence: CASSYSRRGNYEQYF.

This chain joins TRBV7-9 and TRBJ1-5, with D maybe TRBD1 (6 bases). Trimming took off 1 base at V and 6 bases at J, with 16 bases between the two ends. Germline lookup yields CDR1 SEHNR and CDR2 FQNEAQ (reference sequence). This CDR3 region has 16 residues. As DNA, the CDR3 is TGTGCCAGCAGCTTAGGAGCAGGGTCAGGGGTTCAGCCCCAGCATTTT. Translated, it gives CASSLGAGSGVQPQHF. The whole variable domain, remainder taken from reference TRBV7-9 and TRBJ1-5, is DTGVSQNPRHKITKRGQNVTFRCDPISEHNRLYWYRQTLGQGPEFLTYFQNEAQLEKSRLLSDRFSAERPKGSFSTLEIQRTEQGDSAMYLCASSLGAGSGVQPQHFGDGTRLSIL.

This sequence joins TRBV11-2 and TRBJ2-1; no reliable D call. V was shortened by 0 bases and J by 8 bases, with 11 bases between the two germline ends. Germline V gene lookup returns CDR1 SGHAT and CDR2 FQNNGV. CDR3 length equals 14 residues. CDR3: CASSLEPGIDEQFF. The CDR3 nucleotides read TGTGCCAGCAGCTTAGAGCCGGGTATCGATGAGCAGTTCTTC.

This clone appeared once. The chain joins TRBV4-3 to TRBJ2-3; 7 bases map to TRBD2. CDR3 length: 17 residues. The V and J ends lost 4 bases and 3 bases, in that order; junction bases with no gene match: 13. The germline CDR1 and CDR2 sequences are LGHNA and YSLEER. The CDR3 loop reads CASSRTFNLGGTDTQYF. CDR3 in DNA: TGCGCCAGCAGCCGGACCTTTAACTTGGGGGGGACAGATACGCAGTATTTT.

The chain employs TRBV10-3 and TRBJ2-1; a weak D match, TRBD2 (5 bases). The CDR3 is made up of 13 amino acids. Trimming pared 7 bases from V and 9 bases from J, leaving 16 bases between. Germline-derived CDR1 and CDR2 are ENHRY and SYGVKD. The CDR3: CAITHPGSGEQFF. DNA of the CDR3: TGTGCCATCACCCACCCGGGGAGTGGTGAGCAGTTCTTC.

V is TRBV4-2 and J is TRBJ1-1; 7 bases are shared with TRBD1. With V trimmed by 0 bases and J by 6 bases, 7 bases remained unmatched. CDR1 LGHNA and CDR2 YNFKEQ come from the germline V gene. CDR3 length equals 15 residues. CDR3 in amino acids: CASSQEGGQMAEAFF. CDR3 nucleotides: TGTGCCAGCAGCCAAGAAGGGGGACAGATGGCTGAAGCTTTCTTT.

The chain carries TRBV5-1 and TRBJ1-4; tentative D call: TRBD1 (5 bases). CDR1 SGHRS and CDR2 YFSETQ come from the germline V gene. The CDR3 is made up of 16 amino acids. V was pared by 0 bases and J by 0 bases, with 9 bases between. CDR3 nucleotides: TGCGCCAGCAGCTTGGGACAGCTAGCAACTAATGAAAAACTGTTTTTT. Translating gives CASSLGQLATNEKLFF.

This CDR3 is CASSRDRGRYTGELFF. As DNA, the CDR3 is TGTGCCAGCAGCCGAGACAGGGGACGGTACACCGGGGAGCTGTTTTTT. V is TRBV5-6 and J is TRBJ2-2; 8 bases map to TRBD1. Germline V gene data show CDR1 as SGHDT and CDR2 as YYEEEE. The CDR3 has 16 residues. V shed 4 bases and J 3 bases; nucleotides not matched to a gene: 8.

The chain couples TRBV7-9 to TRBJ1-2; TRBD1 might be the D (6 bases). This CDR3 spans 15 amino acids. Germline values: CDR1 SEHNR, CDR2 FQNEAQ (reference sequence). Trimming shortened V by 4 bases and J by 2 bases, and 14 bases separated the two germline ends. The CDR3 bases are TGTGCCAGCAGCTCCATTCAGGGGTTAAACTATGGCTACACCTTC. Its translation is CASSSIQGLNYGYTF.

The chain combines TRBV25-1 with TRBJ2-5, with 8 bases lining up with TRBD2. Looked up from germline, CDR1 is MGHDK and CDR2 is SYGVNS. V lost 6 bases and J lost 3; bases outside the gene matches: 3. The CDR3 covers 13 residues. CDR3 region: CASRLLAEETQYF. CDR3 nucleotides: TGTGCCAGCAGATTACTAGCGGAAGAGACCCAGTACTTC.

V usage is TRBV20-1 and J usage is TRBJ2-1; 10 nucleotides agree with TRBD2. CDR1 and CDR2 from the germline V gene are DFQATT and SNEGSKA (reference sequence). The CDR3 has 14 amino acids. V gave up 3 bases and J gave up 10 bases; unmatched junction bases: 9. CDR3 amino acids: CSASSSGGASEQFF. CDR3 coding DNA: TGCAGTGCTAGTTCCAGCGGGGGGGCATCCGAGCAGTTCTTC.

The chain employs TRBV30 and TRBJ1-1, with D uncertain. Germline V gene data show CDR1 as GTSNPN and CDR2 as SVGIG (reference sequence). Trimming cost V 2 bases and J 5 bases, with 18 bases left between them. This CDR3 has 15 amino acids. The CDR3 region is CAWSRLQTMGTEAFF. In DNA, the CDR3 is TGTGCCTGGAGTCGACTACAGACTATGGGAACTGAAGCTTTCTTT.

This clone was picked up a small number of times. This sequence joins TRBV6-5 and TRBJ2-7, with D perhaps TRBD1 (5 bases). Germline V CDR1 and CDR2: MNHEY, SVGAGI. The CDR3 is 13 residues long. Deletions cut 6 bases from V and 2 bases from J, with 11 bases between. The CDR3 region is CASRDSRAYEQYF. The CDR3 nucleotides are TGTGCCAGCAGAGACAGTCGTGCCTACGAGCAGTACTTC.

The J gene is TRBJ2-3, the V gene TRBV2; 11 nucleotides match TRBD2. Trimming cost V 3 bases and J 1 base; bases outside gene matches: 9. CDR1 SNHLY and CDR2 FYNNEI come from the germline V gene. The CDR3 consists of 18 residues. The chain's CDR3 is CASSEGPILAGGTDTQYF. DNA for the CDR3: TGTGCCAGCAGTGAGGGGCCCATACTAGCGGGGGGCACAGATACGCAGTATTTT.

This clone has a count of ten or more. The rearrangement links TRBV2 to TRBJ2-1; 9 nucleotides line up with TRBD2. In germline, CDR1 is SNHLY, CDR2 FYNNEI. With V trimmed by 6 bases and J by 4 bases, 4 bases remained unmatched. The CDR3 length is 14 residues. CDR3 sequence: CASRSGGIYNEQFF. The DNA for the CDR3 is TGTGCCAGCAGGAGCGGGGGGATTTACAATGAGCAGTTCTTC.

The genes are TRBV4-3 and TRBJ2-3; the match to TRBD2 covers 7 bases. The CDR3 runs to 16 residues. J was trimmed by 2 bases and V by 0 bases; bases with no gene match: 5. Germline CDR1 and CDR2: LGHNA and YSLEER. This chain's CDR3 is CASSQDGGGNTDTQYF. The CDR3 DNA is TGCGCCAGCAGCCAAGATGGGGGGGGGAACACAGATACGCAGTATTTT.

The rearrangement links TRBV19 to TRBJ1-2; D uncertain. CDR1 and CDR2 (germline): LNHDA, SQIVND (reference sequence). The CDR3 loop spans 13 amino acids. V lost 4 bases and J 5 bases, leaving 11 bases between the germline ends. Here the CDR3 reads CASSNRQIYGYTF. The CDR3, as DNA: TGTGCCAGTAGTAATCGACAAATTTATGGCTACACCTTC.

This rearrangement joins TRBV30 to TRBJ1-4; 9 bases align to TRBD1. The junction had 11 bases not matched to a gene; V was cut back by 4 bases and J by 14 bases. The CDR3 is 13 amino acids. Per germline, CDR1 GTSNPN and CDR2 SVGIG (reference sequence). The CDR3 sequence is CAWTGTGQGNLFF. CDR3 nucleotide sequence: TGTGCCTGGACCGGGACGGGACAGGGAAACCTGTTTTTT.

The chain's CDR3 is CASSQGLDSTDTQYF. DNA of the CDR3: TGTGCCAGCAGCCAGGGACTAGATTCCACAGATACGCAGTATTTT. V gene TRBV6-5 combines with J gene TRBJ2-3; 8 bases match TRBD2. CDR3 length equals 15 residues. Trimming at V came to 6 bases and at J to 2 bases, leaving 7 bases not matched to a gene. CDR1 is MNHEY and CDR2 is SVGAGI in the germline V gene.

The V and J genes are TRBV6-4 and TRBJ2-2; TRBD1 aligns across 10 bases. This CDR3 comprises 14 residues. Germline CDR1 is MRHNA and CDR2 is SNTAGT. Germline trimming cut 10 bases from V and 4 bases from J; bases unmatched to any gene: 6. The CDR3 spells CATRQGAGTGELFF. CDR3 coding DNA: TGTGCCACCCGACAGGGGGCGGGCACCGGGGAGCTGTTTTTT.

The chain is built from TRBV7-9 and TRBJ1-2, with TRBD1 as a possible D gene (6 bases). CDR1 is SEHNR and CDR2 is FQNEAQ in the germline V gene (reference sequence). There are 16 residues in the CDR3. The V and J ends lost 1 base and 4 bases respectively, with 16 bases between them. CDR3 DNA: TGTGCCAGCAGCTTAGGCACCGTGACAGGCCCCTATGGCTACACCTTC. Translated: CASSLGTVTGPYGYTF.

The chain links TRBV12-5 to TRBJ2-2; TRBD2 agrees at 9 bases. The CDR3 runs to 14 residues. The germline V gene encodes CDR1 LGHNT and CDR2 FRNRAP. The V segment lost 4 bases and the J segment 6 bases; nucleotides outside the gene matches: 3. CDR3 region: CASGSPSGAGELFF. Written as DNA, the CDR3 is TGTGCTAGTGGTTCGCCTAGCGGGGCCGGGGAGCTGTTTTTT.

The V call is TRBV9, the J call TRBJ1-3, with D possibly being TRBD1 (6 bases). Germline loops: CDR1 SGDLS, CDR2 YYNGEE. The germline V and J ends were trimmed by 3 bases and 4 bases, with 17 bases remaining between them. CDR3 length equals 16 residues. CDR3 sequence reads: CASSATQGHLGNTIYF. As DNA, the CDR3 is TGTGCCAGCAGCGCGACCCAGGGGCACTTAGGAAACACCATATATTTT.

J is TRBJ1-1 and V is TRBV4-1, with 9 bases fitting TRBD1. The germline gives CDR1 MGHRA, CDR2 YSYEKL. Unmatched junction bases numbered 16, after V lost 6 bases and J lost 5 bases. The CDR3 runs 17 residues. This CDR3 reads CASRLPGTGMRRTEAFF. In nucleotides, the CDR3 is TGCGCCAGCAGGCTCCCCGGGACAGGGATGAGGAGGACTGAAGCTTTCTTT.

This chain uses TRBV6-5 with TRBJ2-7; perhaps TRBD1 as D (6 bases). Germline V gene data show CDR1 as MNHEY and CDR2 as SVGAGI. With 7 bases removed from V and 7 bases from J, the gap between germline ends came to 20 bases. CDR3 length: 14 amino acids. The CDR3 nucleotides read TGTGCCAGCACTTTAAACAGGGATTTGGGAGAGCAGTACTTC. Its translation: CASTLNRDLGEQYF.

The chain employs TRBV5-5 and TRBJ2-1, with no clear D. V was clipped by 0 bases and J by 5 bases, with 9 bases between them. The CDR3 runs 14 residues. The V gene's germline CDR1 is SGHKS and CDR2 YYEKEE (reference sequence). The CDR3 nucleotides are TGTGCCAGCAGCTTGGGGCTAGGAGACAATGAGCAGTTCTTC. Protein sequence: CASSLGLGDNEQFF.

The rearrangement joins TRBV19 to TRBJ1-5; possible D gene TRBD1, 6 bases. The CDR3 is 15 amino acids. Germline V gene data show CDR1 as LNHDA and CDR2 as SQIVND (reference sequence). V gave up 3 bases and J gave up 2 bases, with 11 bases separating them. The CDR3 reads CASSMRGRGNQPQHF. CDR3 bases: TGTGCCAGTAGTATGAGGGGGAGGGGCAATCAGCCCCAGCATTTT.

The CDR3 protein is CASSIGQALSPQHF. DNA for the CDR3: TGTGCCAGTAGTATTGGACAGGCTCTATCGCCCCAGCATTTT. This rearrangement joins TRBV19 to TRBJ1-5, with 7 bases fitting TRBD1. Unmatched junction bases numbered 8, after V lost 3 bases and J lost 9 bases. The CDR3 is 14 residues long. In germline, CDR1 is LNHDA, CDR2 SQIVND (reference sequence).

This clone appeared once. In DNA, the CDR3 is TGTGCCACCAGTGACCTGGCGTCTTTTGAGGCAAATGAGCAGTTCTTC. It codes for CATSDLASFEANEQFF. V gene TRBV24-1 combines with J gene TRBJ2-1; D uncertain. The V gene's germline CDR1 is KGHDR and CDR2 SFDVKD. V was clipped by 4 bases and J by 7 bases, with 19 bases between them. The CDR3 consists of 16 residues.

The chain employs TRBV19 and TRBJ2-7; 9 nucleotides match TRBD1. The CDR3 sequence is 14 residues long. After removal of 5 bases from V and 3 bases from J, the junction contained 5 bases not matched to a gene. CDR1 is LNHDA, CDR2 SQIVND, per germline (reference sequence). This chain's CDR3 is CASSLGTGLYEQYF. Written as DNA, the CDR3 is TGTGCCAGTAGTTTGGGGACAGGGCTCTACGAGCAGTACTTC.